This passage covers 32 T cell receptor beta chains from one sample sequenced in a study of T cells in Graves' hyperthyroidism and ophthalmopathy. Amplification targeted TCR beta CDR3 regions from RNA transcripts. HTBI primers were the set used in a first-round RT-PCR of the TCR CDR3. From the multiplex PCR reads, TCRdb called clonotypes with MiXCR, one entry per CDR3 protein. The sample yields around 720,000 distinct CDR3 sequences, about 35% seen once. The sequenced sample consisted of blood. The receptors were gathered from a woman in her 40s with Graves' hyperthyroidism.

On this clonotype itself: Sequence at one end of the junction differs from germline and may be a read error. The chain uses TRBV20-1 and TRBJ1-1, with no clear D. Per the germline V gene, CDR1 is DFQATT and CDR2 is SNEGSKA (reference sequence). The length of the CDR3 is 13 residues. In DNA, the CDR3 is TGCAGCGTTGTGAGGCGGATGAACACTGAAGCTTCCTTT. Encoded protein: CSVVRRMNTEASF.

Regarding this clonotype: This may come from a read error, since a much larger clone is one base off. CDR3 sequence: CASSLGLGTPLRF. DNA of the CDR3: TGTGCCAGCAGTTTAGGACTGGGGACACCCCTCCGCTTT. This chain links TRBV10-3 with TRBJ1-6; a possible D gene is TRBD1 (6 bases). Germline loops: CDR1 ENHRY, CDR2 SYGVKD. This CDR3 has 13 amino acids.

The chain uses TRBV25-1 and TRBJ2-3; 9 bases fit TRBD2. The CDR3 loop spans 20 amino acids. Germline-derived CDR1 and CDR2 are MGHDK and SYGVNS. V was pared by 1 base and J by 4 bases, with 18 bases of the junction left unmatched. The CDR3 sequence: CASSESIAQGAGGMADTQYF. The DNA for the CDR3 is TGTGCCAGCAGTGAATCGATCGCGCAGGGAGCGGGGGGAATGGCAGATACGCAGTATTTT. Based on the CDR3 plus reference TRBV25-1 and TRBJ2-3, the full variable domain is EADIYQTPRYLVIGTGKKITLECSQTMGHDKMYWYQQDPGMELHLIHYSYGVNSTEKGDLSSESTVSRIRTEHFPLTLESARPSHTSQYLCASSESIAQGAGGMADTQYFGPGTRLTVL.

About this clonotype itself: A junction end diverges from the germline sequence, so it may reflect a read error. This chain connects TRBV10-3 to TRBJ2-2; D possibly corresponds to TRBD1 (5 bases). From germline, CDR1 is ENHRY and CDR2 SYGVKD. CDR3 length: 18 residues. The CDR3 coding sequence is TGTGCCAGCAGTTACTCCGCTATTCAGACAGCGAACACCGGGGAGCTGTTTTTT. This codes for CASSYSAIQTANTGELFF.

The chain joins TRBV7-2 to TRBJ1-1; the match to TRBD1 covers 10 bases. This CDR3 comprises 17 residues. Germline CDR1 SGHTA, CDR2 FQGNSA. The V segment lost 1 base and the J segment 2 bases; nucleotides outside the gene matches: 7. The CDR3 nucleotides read TGTGCCAGCAGCTTAGAGGACAGGGGGTATTATAACACTGAAGCTTTCTTT. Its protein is CASSLEDRGYYNTEAFF.

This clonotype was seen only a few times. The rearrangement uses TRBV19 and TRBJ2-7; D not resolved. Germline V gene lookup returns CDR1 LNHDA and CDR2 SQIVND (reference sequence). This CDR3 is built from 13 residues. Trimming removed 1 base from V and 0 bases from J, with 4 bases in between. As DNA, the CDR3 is TGTGCCAGTAGTATAGTCCTCTCCTACGAGCAGTACTTC. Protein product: CASSIVLSYEQYF.

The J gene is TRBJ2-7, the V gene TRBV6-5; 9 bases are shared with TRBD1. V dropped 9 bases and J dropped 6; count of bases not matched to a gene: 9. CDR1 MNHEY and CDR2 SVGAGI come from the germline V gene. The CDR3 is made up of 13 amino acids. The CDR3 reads CASTGGLVGEQYF. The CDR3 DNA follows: TGTGCCAGTACAGGGGGCTTGGTTGGCGAGCAGTACTTC.

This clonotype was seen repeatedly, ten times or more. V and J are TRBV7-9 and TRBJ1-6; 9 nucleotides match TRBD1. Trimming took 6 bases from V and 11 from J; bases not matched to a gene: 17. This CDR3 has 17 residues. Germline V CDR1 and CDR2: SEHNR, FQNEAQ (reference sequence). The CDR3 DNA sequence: TGTGCCAGCAGTCTCCGACCCCACAGGGGGCGCGTGACACCCCTCCACTTT. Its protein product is CASSLRPHRGRVTPLHF.

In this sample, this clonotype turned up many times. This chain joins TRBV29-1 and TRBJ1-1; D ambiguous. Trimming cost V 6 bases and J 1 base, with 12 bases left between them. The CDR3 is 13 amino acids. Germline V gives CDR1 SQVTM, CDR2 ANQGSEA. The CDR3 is CSVRMSGNTEAFF. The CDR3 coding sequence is TGCAGCGTCCGAATGTCGGGGAACACTGAAGCTTTCTTT.

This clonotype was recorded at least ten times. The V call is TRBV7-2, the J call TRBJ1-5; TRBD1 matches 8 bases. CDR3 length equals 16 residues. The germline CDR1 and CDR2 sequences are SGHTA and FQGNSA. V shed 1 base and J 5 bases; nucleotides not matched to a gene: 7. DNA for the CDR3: TGTGCCAGCAGCTTAGTCCAGGGGGCAGCGGATCAGCCCCAGCATTTT. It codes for CASSLVQGAADQPQHF.

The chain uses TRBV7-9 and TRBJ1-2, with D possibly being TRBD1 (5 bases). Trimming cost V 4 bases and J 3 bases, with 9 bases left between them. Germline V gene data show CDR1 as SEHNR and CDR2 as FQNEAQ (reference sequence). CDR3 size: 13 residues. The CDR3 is CASSSPQDYGYTF. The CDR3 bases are TGTGCCAGCAGCTCACCACAGGACTATGGCTACACCTTC.

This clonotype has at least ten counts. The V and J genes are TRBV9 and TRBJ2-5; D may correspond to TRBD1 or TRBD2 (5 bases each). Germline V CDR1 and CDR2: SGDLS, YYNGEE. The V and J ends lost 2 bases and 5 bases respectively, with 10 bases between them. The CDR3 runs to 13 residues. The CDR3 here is CASSVGGSETQYF. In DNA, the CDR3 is TGTGCCAGCAGCGTTGGGGGTTCTGAGACCCAGTACTTC.

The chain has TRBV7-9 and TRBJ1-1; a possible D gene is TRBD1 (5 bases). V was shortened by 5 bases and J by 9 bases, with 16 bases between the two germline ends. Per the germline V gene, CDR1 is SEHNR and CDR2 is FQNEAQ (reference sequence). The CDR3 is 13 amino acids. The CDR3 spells CASSRISQGKAFF. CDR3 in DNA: TGTGCCAGCAGCCGCATCTCCCAGGGCAAAGCTTTCTTT.

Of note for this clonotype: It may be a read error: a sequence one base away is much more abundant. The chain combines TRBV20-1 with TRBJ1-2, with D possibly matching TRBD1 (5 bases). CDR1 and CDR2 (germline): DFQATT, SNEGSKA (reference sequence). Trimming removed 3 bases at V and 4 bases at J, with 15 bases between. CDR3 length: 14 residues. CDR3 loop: CSARAQLGVYGYTF. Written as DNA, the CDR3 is TGCAGTGCTAGGGCGCAGTTGGGGGTCTATGGCTACACCTTC.

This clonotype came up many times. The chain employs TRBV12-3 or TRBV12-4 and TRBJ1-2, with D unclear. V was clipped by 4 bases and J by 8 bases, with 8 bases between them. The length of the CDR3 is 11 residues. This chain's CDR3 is CASSSAGGYTF. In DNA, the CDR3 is TGTGCCAGCAGTTCAGCAGGCGGCTACACCTTC.

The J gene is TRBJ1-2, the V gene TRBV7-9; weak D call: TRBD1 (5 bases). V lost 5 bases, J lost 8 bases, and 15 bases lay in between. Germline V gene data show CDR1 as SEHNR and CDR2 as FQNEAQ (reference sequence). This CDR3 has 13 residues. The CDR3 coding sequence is TGTGCCAGCAGCACGCCGAGGGGCAGGGGCTACACCTTC. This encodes CASSTPRGRGYTF.

The CDR3 DNA reads TGTGCCAGCAGCTGGGGGCAGGGGTCGAACACTGAAGCTTTCTTT. Its protein is CASSWGQGSNTEAFF. The rearrangement links TRBV5-4 to TRBJ1-1; D perhaps matches TRBD1 (6 bases). The germline CDR1 and CDR2 sequences are SGHNT and YYREEE (reference sequence). This CDR3 has 15 residues. Trimming left V 3 bases short and J 1 base short, with 13 bases between.

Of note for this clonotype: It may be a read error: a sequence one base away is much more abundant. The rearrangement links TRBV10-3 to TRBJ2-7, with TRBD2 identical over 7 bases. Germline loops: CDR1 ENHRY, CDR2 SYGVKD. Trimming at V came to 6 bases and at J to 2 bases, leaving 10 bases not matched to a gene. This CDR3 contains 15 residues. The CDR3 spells CAIRREERGTYEQYF. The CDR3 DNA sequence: TGTGCCATCAGACGCGAGGAGCGGGGAACCTACGAGCAGTACTTC.

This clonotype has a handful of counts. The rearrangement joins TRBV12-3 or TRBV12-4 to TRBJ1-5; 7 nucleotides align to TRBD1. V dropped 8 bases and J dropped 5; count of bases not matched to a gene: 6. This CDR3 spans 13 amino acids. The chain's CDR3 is CASGLTGDQPQHF. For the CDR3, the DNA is TGTGCCAGCGGGCTCACAGGGGATCAGCCCCAGCATTTT.

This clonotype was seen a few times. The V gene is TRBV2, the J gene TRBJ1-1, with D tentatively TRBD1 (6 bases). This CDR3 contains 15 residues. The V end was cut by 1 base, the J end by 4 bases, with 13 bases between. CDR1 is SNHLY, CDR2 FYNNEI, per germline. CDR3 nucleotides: TGTGCCAGCAGTGAAGGGGTGGGGGCTCTCACTGAAGCTTTCTTT. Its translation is CASSEGVGALTEAFF.

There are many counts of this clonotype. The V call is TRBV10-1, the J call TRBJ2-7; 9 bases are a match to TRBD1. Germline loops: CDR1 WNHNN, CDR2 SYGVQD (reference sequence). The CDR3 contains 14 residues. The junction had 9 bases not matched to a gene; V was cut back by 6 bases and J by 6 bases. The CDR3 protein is CASSRDRAVSEQYF. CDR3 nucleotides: TGCGCCAGCAGCCGGGACAGGGCTGTTTCCGAGCAGTACTTC.

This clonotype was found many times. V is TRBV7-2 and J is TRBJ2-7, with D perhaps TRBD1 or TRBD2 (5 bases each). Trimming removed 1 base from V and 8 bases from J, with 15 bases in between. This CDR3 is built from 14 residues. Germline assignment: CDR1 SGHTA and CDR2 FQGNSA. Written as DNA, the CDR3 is TGTGCCAGCAGCTTAGACAGGCTTCGGGGACAGCAGTACTTC. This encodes CASSLDRLRGQQYF.

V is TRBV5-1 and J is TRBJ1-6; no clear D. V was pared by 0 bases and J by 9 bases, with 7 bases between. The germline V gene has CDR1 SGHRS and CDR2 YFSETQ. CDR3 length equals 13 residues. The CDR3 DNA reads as TGCGCCAGCAGCTTGGGGTGGGGTTCACCCCTCCACTTT. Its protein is CASSLGWGSPLHF. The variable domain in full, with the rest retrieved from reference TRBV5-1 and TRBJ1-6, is KAGVTQTPRYLIKTRGQQVTLSCSPISGHRSVSWYQQTPGQGLQFLFEYFSETQRNKGNFPGRFSGRQFSNSRSEMNVSTLELGDSALYLCASSLGWGSPLHFGNGTRLTVT.

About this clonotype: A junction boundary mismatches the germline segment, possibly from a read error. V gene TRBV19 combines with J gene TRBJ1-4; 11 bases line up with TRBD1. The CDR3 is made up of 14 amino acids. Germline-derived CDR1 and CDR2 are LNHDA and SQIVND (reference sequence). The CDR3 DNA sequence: TGTGCCAGTAGTATAGGGACAGGGGGCGGAGGCCTGTATTTT. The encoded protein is CASSIGTGGGGLYF.

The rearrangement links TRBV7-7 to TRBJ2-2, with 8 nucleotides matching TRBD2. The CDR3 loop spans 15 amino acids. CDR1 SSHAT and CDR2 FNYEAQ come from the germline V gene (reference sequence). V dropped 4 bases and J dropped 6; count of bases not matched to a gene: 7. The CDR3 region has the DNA TGTGCCAGCAGCTCGGGGGGGCGGCTCTCCGGGGAGCTGTTTTTT. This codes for CASSSGGRLSGELFF.

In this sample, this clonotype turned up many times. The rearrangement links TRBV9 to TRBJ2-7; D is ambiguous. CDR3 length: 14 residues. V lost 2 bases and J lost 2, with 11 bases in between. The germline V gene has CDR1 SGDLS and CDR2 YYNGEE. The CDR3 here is CASSVSSSPYEQYF. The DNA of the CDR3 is TGTGCCAGCAGCGTTAGCAGCAGTCCCTACGAGCAGTACTTC.

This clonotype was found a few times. The CDR3: CASRDLRHTEAFF. The CDR3 DNA reads TGTGCCAGCAGAGATTTACGTCACACTGAAGCTTTCTTT. This rearrangement joins TRBV10-3 to TRBJ1-1; no clear D. Trimming took off 10 bases at V and 3 bases at J, with 15 bases between the two ends. This CDR3 region has 13 residues. From germline, CDR1 is ENHRY and CDR2 SYGVKD.

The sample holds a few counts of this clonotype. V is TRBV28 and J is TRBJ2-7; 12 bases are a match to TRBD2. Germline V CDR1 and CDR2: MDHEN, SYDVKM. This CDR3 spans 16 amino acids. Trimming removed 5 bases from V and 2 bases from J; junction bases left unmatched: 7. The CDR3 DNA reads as TGTGCCAGCAGTGACGAAAGACTAGCGGGAGCCTACGAGCAGTACTTC. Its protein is CASSDERLAGAYEQYF.

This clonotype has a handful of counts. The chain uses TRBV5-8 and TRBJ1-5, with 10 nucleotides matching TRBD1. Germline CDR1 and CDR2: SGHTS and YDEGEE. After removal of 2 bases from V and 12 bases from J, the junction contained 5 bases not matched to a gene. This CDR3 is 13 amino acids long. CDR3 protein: CASSFARDRGQHF. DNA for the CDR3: TGTGCCAGCAGCTTCGCGAGGGACAGGGGCCAGCATTTT.

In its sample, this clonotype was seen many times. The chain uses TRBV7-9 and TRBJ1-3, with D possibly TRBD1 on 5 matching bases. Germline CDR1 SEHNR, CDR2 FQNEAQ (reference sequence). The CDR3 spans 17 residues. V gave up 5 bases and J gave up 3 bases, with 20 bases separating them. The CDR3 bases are TGTGCCAGCAGCGCCGGGTTTGAAGGGACTGGTGGAAACACCATATATTTT. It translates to CASSAGFEGTGGNTIYF.

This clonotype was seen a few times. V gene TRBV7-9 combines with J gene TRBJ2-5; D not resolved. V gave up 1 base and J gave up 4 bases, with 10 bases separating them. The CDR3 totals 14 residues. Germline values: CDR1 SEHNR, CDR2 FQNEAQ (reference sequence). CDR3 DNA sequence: TGTGCCAGCAGCTTAGTCGTGTTGGGAGAGACCCAGTACTTC. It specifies CASSLVVLGETQYF.

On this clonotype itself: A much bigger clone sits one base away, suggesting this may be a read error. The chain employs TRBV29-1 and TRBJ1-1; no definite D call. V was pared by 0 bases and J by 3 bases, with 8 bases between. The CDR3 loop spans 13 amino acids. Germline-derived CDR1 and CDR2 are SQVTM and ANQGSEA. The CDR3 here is CSVEDGMDTEAFF. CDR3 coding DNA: TGCAGCGTTGAAGACGGGATGGACACTGAAGCTTTCTTT.